These T cell receptor beta chains were read from a single sample in a study of technical replicates of blood from a handful of donors. Clones were sequenced by immunoSEQ multiplex PCR, and TCRdb holds only the in-frame ones, with some missing. The sample has fewer than 85,000 clones, 80% to 95% seen once. Material for sequencing was T cells isolated from PBMCs. These receptors came from a human donor in good health. Both conserved end residues are part of each CDR3. The order of the fields is clone size, D gene, V gene, J gene, CDR3 protein, CDR3 DNA. A D gene is named only where the DNA matches it firmly. Clone sizes are given selectively: once, few, many, or a class where the clone is expanded.

clone size: -; D gene: TRBD2; V gene: TRBV5-1; J gene: TRBJ2-1; CDR3 protein: CASSLGLAGGPGNTLNEQFF; CDR3 DNA: TGCGCCAGCAGCTTGGGACTAGCGGGGGGTCCAGGAAACACCCTCAATGAGCAGTTCTTC
clone size: -; D gene: TRBD2; V gene: TRBV27; J gene: TRBJ2-3; CDR3 protein: CASSLWAGVPDTQYF; CDR3 DNA: TGTGCCAGCAGTTTATGGGCGGGAGTTCCGGATACGCAGTATTTT
clone size: -; D gene: -; V gene: TRBV7-9; J gene: TRBJ1-5; CDR3 protein: CASSALDWQGSQPQHF; CDR3 DNA: TGTGCCAGCAGCGCGCTGGACTGGCAGGGGTCTCAGCCCCAGCATTTT
clone size: -; D gene: TRBD1; V gene: TRBV6-5; J gene: TRBJ2-7; CDR3 protein: CASSAGQGTYEQYF; CDR3 DNA: TGTGCCAGCAGTGCGGGACAGGGGACCTACGAGCAGTACTTC
clone size: -; D gene: TRBD2; V gene: TRBV5-1; J gene: TRBJ2-7; CDR3 protein: CASRYTSSGYYEQYF; CDR3 DNA: TGCGCCAGCAGGTATACGTCTAGCGGGTACTACGAGCAGTACTTC
clone size: -; D gene: -; V gene: TRBV2; J gene: TRBJ1-5; CDR3 protein: CASQEFGNQPQHF; CDR3 DNA: TGTGCCAGCCAGGAATTTGGCAATCAGCCCCAGCATTTT
clone size: -; D gene: TRBD1; V gene: TRBV30; J gene: TRBJ1-2; CDR3 protein: CATATGGHYGYTF; CDR3 DNA: TGTGCCACGGCGACAGGGGGCCACTATGGCTACACCTTC
clone size: -; D gene: TRBD2; V gene: TRBV11-3; J gene: TRBJ2-7; CDR3 protein: CASSLGLGLAGDPDFYEQYF; CDR3 DNA: TGTGCCAGCAGCTTAGGCCTAGGTCTAGCGGGGGATCCAGACTTCTACGAGCAGTACTTC
clone size: -; D gene: -; V gene: TRBV19; J gene: TRBJ1-2; CDR3 protein: CASTRDNYGYTF; CDR3 DNA: TGTGCCAGTACACGGGACAATTATGGCTACACCTTC
clone size: -; D gene: -; V gene: TRBV4-1; J gene: TRBJ2-7; CDR3 protein: CASSLTLGNEQYF; CDR3 DNA: TGCGCCAGCAGCCTCACTCTAGGTAACGAGCAGTACTTC
clone size: once; D gene: -; V gene: TRBV6-5; J gene: TRBJ2-3; CDR3 protein: CASSYSKTGRDTQYF; CDR3 DNA: TGTGCCAGCAGTTACTCGAAGACGGGTAGAGATACGCAGTATTTT
clone size: -; D gene: -; V gene: TRBV5-6; J gene: TRBJ1-5; CDR3 protein: CASSLGLNQPQHF; CDR3 DNA: TGTGCCAGCAGCTTGGGGCTCAATCAGCCCCAGCATTTT
clone size: -; D gene: -; V gene: TRBV7-9; J gene: TRBJ2-3; CDR3 protein: CASSLVGPSDTQYF; CDR3 DNA: TGTGCCAGCAGCTTAGTGGGGCCCTCAGATACGCAGTATTTT
clone size: -; D gene: TRBD1; V gene: TRBV6-1; J gene: TRBJ1-2; CDR3 protein: CASSERGPEGYTF; CDR3 DNA: TGTGCCAGCAGCGAAAGGGGGCCGGAGGGCTACACCTTC
clone size: -; D gene: TRBD1; V gene: TRBV15; J gene: TRBJ1-5; CDR3 protein: CATSQGVGGQPQHF; CDR3 DNA: TGTGCCACCAGTCAGGGGGTAGGGGGACAGCCCCAGCATTTT
clone size: -; D gene: -; V gene: TRBV27; J gene: TRBJ2-1; CDR3 protein: CASSWASYNEQFF; CDR3 DNA: TGTGCCAGCAGTTGGGCGAGCTACAATGAGCAGTTCTTC
clone size: -; D gene: TRBD2; V gene: TRBV7-8; J gene: TRBJ2-3; CDR3 protein: CASSSRLAGAMGTDTQYF; CDR3 DNA: TGTGCCAGCAGCTCCAGACTAGCGGGAGCGATGGGCACAGATACGCAGTATTTT
clone size: -; D gene: TRBD2; V gene: TRBV28; J gene: TRBJ2-7; CDR3 protein: CASSLGTSGSSYEQYF; CDR3 DNA: TGTGCCAGCAGTTTGGGGACTAGCGGGAGCTCCTACGAGCAGTACTTC
clone size: -; D gene: -; V gene: TRBV7-2; J gene: TRBJ1-4; CDR3 protein: CASSLVGGVGEKLFF; CDR3 DNA: TGTGCCAGCAGCTTAGTAGGGGGGGTCGGGGAAAAACTGTTTTTT
clone size: -; D gene: -; V gene: TRBV28; J gene: TRBJ2-7; CDR3 protein: CASSLGTSPYEQYF; CDR3 DNA: TGTGCCAGCAGTTTAGGGACTTCTCCCTACGAGCAGTACTTC
clone size: -; D gene: -; V gene: TRBV29-1; J gene: TRBJ1-1; CDR3 protein: CSVEGGENTEAFF; CDR3 DNA: TGCAGCGTTGAGGGGGGGGAGAACACTGAAGCTTTCTTT
clone size: once; D gene: -; V gene: TRBV6-1; J gene: TRBJ2-4; CDR3 protein: CASSDVAKNIQYF; CDR3 DNA: TGTGCCAGCAGTGACGTAGCCAAAAACATTCAGTACTTC
clone size: -; D gene: -; V gene: TRBV11-1; J gene: TRBJ2-1; CDR3 protein: CASSPSSYNEQFF; CDR3 DNA: TGTGCCAGCAGCCCCAGCTCCTACAATGAGCAGTTCTTC
clone size: -; D gene: -; V gene: TRBV6-5; J gene: TRBJ1-1; CDR3 protein: CASSYRVWRSGTEAFF; CDR3 DNA: TGTGCCAGCAGTTACAGAGTATGGCGTTCGGGCACTGAAGCTTTCTTT
clone size: -; D gene: TRBD1; V gene: TRBV27; J gene: TRBJ1-1; CDR3 protein: CASSPSPGTGITEAFF; CDR3 DNA: TGTGCCAGCAGTCCCTCTCCCGGGACAGGGATCACTGAAGCTTTCTTT
clone size: -; D gene: TRBD1; V gene: TRBV10-3; J gene: TRBJ1-2; CDR3 protein: CAISEGTGLGYTF; CDR3 DNA: TGTGCCATCAGTGAGGGGACAGGGCTTGGCTACACCTTC
clone size: -; D gene: TRBD2; V gene: TRBV19; J gene: TRBJ2-1; CDR3 protein: CASSIKTSLVEQFF; CDR3 DNA: TGTGCCAGTAGTATCAAGACTAGCCTAGTTGAGCAGTTCTTC
clone size: -; D gene: TRBD2; V gene: TRBV4-2; J gene: TRBJ2-7; CDR3 protein: CASSQGTSGPYEQYF; CDR3 DNA: TGTGCCAGCAGCCAAGGGACTAGCGGCCCCTACGAGCAGTACTTC
clone size: -; D gene: TRBD2; V gene: TRBV4-3; J gene: TRBJ2-3; CDR3 protein: CASSHRGPRSGSTDTQYF; CDR3 DNA: TGCGCCAGCAGCCACAGGGGCCCAAGGAGCGGGAGTACAGATACGCAGTATTTT
clone size: -; D gene: -; V gene: TRBV6-1; J gene: TRBJ1-1; CDR3 protein: CASDFMGSNTEAFF; CDR3 DNA: TGTGCCAGCGATTTCATGGGCTCAAACACTGAAGCTTTCTTT
clone size: -; D gene: -; V gene: TRBV7-2; J gene: TRBJ1-1; CDR3 protein: CASSLSGITEAFF; CDR3 DNA: TGTGCCAGCAGCTTATCAGGGATCACTGAAGCTTTCTTT
clone size: -; D gene: TRBD1; V gene: TRBV14; J gene: TRBJ2-7; CDR3 protein: CASSHPRQGVYEQYF; CDR3 DNA: TGTGCCAGCAGCCACCCAAGACAGGGGGTCTACGAGCAGTACTTC
clone size: -; D gene: -; V gene: TRBV28; J gene: TRBJ1-2; CDR3 protein: CASSSPADNNYGYTF; CDR3 DNA: TGTGCCAGCAGTTCCCCGGCAGACAATAACTATGGCTACACCTTC
clone size: -; D gene: TRBD2; V gene: TRBV5-1; J gene: TRBJ2-3; CDR3 protein: CASSPSGRDTQYF; CDR3 DNA: TGCGCCAGCAGCCCTAGCGGTAGAGATACGCAGTATTTT
clone size: -; D gene: TRBD2; V gene: TRBV10-3; J gene: TRBJ2-1; CDR3 protein: CAINQAGGSSHNEQFF; CDR3 DNA: TGTGCCATCAATCAAGCGGGAGGGAGTAGCCACAATGAGCAGTTCTTC
clone size: -; D gene: -; V gene: TRBV25-1; J gene: TRBJ2-1; CDR3 protein: CASSEGRVWIF; CDR3 DNA: TGTGCCAGCAGTGAAGGCAGGGTCTGGATCTTC
clone size: -; D gene: TRBD1; V gene: TRBV6-1; J gene: TRBJ2-1; CDR3 protein: CASSEDRQGNEQFF; CDR3 DNA: TGTGCCAGCAGTGAGGACAGGCAGGGGAATGAGCAGTTCTTC
clone size: -; D gene: -; V gene: TRBV28; J gene: TRBJ2-5; CDR3 protein: CASSLEWETQYF; CDR3 DNA: TGTGCCAGCAGTCTAGAGTGGGAGACCCAGTACTTC
clone size: once; D gene: -; V gene: TRBV28; J gene: TRBJ1-5; CDR3 protein: CASRLPPHQPQHF; CDR3 DNA: TGTGCCAGCAGGCTACCTCCCCATCAGCCCCAGCATTTT
clone size: -; D gene: -; V gene: TRBV27; J gene: TRBJ2-3; CDR3 protein: CASKGGSTDTQYF; CDR3 DNA: TGTGCCAGCAAAGGCGGTAGCACAGATACGCAGTATTTT
clone size: -; D gene: TRBD2; V gene: TRBV19; J gene: TRBJ2-5; CDR3 protein: CASKRSGRGETQYF; CDR3 DNA: TGTGCCAGTAAAAGGAGCGGGAGAGGAGAGACCCAGTACTTC
clone size: once; D gene: -; V gene: TRBV4-3; J gene: TRBJ2-3; CDR3 protein: CASSQTPSTDTQYF; CDR3 DNA: TGCGCCAGCAGCCAGACACCTAGCACAGATACGCAGTATTTT
clone size: -; D gene: -; V gene: TRBV28; J gene: TRBJ1-1; CDR3 protein: CASQALPRAEAFF; CDR3 DNA: TGTGCCAGTCAAGCGCTCCCCCGGGCTGAAGCTTTCTTT
clone size: -; D gene: TRBD2; V gene: TRBV5-1; J gene: TRBJ2-7; CDR3 protein: CASSITGGGEYEQYF; CDR3 DNA: TGCGCCAGCAGCATTACGGGGGGTGGGGAGTACGAGCAGTACTTC
clone size: -; D gene: -; V gene: TRBV14; J gene: TRBJ2-7; CDR3 protein: CASSVYGGTYEQYF; CDR3 DNA: TGTGCCAGCAGCGTATACGGGGGAACCTACGAGCAGTACTTC
clone size: -; D gene: TRBD1; V gene: TRBV2; J gene: TRBJ2-5; CDR3 protein: CASRATGVEETQYF; CDR3 DNA: TGTGCCAGCAGAGCTACAGGGGTGGAGGAGACCCAGTACTTC
clone size: -; D gene: -; V gene: TRBV7-9; J gene: TRBJ2-5; CDR3 protein: CASSSTIANRVLETQYF; CDR3 DNA: TGTGCCAGCAGCTCCACCATAGCGAACAGGGTCTTAGAGACCCAGTACTTC
clone size: -; D gene: -; V gene: TRBV5-1; J gene: TRBJ1-2; CDR3 protein: CASSSTGHGYTF; CDR3 DNA: TGCGCCAGCAGCAGTACAGGGCATGGCTACACCTTC
clone size: -; D gene: TRBD1; V gene: TRBV7-9; J gene: TRBJ2-5; CDR3 protein: CASSPPAGQGVLQETQYF; CDR3 DNA: TGTGCCAGCAGCCCACCCGCTGGACAGGGGGTCCTTCAAGAGACCCAGTACTTC
clone size: -; D gene: -; V gene: TRBV20-1; J gene: TRBJ2-7; CDR3 protein: CSGGYDYEQYF; CDR3 DNA: TGCAGTGGAGGATATGACTACGAGCAGTACTTC
clone size: -; D gene: -; V gene: TRBV7-9; J gene: TRBJ2-7; CDR3 protein: CASSLVGGSSYEQYF; CDR3 DNA: TGTGCCAGCAGCTTAGTAGGGGGTTCCTCCTACGAGCAGTACTTC
clone size: once; D gene: TRBD1; V gene: TRBV13; J gene: TRBJ2-7; CDR3 protein: CASSLGQSSYEQYF; CDR3 DNA: TGTGCCAGCAGCTTGGGACAGAGCTCCTACGAGCAGTACTTC
clone size: -; D gene: -; V gene: TRBV6-5; J gene: TRBJ1-5; CDR3 protein: CASSPMTHTNQPQHF; CDR3 DNA: TGTGCCAGCAGTCCGATGACACATACGAATCAGCCCCAGCATTTT
clone size: -; D gene: TRBD1; V gene: TRBV18; J gene: TRBJ2-6; CDR3 protein: CASSPRTGTSGANVLTF; CDR3 DNA: TGTGCCAGCTCACCGAGGACAGGCACCTCTGGGGCCAACGTCCTGACTTTC
clone size: -; D gene: -; V gene: TRBV15; J gene: TRBJ1-5; CDR3 protein: CATSRDRADQPQHF; CDR3 DNA: TGTGCCACCAGCAGAGACAGGGCCGATCAGCCCCAGCATTTT
clone size: -; D gene: -; V gene: TRBV7-2; J gene: TRBJ2-7; CDR3 protein: CASSLAESPYEQYF; CDR3 DNA: TGTGCCAGCAGCTTAGCGGAGTCCCCCTACGAGCAGTACTTC
clone size: -; D gene: TRBD1; V gene: TRBV29-1; J gene: TRBJ2-5; CDR3 protein: CSVEDRGRGETQYF; CDR3 DNA: TGCAGCGTTGAGGACAGGGGTAGGGGAGAGACCCAGTACTTC
clone size: -; D gene: -; V gene: TRBV7-9; J gene: TRBJ2-2; CDR3 protein: CASSLSDSGTGELFF; CDR3 DNA: TGTGCCAGCAGCTTATCGGACAGCGGCACCGGGGAGCTGTTTTTT
clone size: -; D gene: TRBD1; V gene: TRBV27; J gene: TRBJ2-5; CDR3 protein: CASTPDRGKETQYF; CDR3 DNA: TGTGCCAGCACCCCGGACAGGGGGAAAGAGACCCAGTACTTC
clone size: -; D gene: -; V gene: TRBV19; J gene: TRBJ1-2; CDR3 protein: CASSIQGTYGYTF; CDR3 DNA: TGTGCCAGTAGTATCCAGGGAACCTATGGCTACACCTTC